Given below is one TCR beta chain in context. Sequencing relied on a cDNA template that was reverse transcribed from extracted RNA. Sequencing was performed with immunoSEQ multiplex PCR; in TCRdb, only in-frame clones are kept and a portion is missing. The repertoire consists of 160,000 or so clones, with about 67% occurring once and the leading ten covering approximately 10%. The source of the sample is a study of CD8+ T cells in alopecia areata. CDR1 and CDR2 (germline): SQVTM, ANQGSEA. CDR3 length equals 13 residues. V gave up 6 bases and J gave up 0 bases; unmatched junction bases: 4. The rearrangement links TRBV29-1 to TRBJ2-7; 8 bases are a match to TRBD1. The material sequenced was CD8+ T cells sorted from blood, taken at week 0. The receptor's source is a human donor with alopecia areata. CDR3 region: CSVGQENSYEQYF. The CDR3, as DNA: TGCAGCGTGGGACAGGAGAACTCCTACGAGCAGTACTTC.